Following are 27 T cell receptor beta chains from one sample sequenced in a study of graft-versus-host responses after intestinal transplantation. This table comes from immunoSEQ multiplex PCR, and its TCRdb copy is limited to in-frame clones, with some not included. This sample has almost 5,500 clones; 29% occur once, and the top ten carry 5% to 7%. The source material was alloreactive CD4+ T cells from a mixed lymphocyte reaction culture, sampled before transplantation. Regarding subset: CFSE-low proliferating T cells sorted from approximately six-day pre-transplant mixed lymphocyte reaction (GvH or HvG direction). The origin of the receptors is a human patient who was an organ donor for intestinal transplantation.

The CDR3 loop reads CASSLPGNTGELFF. The CDR3 coding sequence is TGTGCCAGCAGCTTACCAGGGAACACCGGGGAGCTGTTTTTT. The chain employs TRBV7-2 and TRBJ2-2, with D unclear. Trimming stripped 2 bases from V and 1 base from J, with 5 bases between. Germline loops: CDR1 SGHTA, CDR2 FQGNSA. The CDR3 totals 14 residues. Combining the CDR3 with reference TRBV7-2 and TRBJ2-2 gives the whole variable domain GAGVSQSPSNKVTEKGKDVELRCDPISGHTALYWYRQSLGQGLEFLIYFQGNSAPDKSGLPSDRFSAERTGGSVSTLTIQRTQQEDSAVYLCASSLPGNTGELFFGEGSRLTVL.

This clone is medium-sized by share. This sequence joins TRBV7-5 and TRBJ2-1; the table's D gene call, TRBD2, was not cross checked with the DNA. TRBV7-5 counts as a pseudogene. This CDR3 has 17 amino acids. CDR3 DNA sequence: TGTGTCAGAAGCTCTCCATCTTTAGCGGGAGCGAGAAATGAGCAGTTCTTC. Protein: CVRSSPSLAGARNEQFF.

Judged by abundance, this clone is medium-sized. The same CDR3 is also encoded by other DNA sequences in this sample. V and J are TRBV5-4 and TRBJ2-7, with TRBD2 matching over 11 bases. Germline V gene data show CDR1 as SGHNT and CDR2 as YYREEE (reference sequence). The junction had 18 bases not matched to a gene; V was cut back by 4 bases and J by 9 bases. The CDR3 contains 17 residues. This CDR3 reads CASSPGDTIAGGPGQYF. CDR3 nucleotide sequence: TGTGCCAGCAGCCCCGGCGACACCATAGCGGGAGGGCCCGGGCAGTACTTC. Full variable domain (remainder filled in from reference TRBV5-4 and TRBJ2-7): ETGVTQSPTHLIKTRGQQVTLRCSSQSGHNTVSWYQQALGQGPQFIFQYYREEENGRGNFPPRFSGLQFPNYSSELNVNALELDDSALYLCASSPGDTIAGGPGQYFGPGTRLTVT.

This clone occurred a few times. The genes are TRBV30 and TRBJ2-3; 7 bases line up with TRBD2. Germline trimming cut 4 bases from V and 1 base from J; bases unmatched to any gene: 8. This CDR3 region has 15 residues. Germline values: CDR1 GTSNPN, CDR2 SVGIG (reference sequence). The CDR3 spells CAWTRGGIGTDTQYF. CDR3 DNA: TGTGCCTGGACTAGGGGAGGGATCGGCACAGATACGCAGTATTTT.

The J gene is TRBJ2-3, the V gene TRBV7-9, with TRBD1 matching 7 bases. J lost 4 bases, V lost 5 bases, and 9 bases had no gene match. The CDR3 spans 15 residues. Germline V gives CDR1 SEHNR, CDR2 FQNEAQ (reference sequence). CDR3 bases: TGTGCCAGCAGCCCGAGGGGGCCAGTTGCAGATACGCAGTATTTT. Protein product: CASSPRGPVADTQYF.

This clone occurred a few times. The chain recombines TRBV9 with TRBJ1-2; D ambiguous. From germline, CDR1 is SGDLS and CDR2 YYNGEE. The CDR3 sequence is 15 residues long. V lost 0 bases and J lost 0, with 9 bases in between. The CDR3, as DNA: TGTGCCAGCAGCGTAGAGCTGGTCGCTAACTATGGCTACACCTTC. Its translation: CASSVELVANYGYTF. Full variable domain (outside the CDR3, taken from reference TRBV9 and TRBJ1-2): DSGVTQTPKHLITATGQRVTLRCSPRSGDLSVYWYQQSLDQGLQFLIQYYNGEERAKGNILERFSAQQFPDLHSELNLSSLELGDSALYFCASSVELVANYGYTFGSGTRLTVV.

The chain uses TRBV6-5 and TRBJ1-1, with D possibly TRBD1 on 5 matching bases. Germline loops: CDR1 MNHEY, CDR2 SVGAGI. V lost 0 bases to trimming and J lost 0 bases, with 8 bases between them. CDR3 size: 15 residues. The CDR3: CASSYSGRLNTEAFF. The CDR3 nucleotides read TGTGCCAGCAGTTACTCGGGACGGCTGAACACTGAAGCTTTCTTT.

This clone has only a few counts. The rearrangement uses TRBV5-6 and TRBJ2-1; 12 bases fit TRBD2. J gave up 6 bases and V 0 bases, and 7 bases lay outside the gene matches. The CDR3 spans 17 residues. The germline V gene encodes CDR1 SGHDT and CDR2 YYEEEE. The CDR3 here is CASSLAAASGRVNEQFF. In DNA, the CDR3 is TGTGCCAGCAGCTTGGCCGCGGCTAGCGGGAGGGTCAATGAGCAGTTCTTC.

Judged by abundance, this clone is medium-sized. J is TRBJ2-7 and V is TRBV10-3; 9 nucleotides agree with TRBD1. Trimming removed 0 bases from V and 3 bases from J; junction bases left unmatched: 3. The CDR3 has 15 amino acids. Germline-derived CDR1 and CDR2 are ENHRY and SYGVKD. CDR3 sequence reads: CAISESSTGGYEQYF. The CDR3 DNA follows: TGTGCCATCAGTGAGTCCTCGACAGGGGGCTACGAGCAGTACTTC.

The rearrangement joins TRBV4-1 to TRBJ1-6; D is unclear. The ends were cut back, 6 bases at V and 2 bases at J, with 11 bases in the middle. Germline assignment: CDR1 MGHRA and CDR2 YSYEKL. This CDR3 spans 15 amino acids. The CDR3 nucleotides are TGCGCCAGCAGAGGAGTCTCGGCCTATAATTCACCCCTCCACTTT. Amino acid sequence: CASRGVSAYNSPLHF.

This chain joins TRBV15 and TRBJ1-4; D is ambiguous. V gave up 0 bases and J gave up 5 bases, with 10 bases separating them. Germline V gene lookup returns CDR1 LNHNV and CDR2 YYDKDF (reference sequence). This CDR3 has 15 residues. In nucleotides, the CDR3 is TGTGCCACCAGCAGAGATAAATTGGCCAATGAAAAACTGTTTTTT. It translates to CATSRDKLANEKLFF.

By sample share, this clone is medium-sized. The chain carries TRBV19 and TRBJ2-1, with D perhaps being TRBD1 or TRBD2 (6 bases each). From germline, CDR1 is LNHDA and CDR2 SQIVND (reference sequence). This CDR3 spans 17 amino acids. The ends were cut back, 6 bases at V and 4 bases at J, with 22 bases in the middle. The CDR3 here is CASSRDRGLAGYNEQFF. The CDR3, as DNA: TGTGCCAGTAGCCGAGATCGGGGGCTAGCTGGGTACAATGAGCAGTTCTTC.

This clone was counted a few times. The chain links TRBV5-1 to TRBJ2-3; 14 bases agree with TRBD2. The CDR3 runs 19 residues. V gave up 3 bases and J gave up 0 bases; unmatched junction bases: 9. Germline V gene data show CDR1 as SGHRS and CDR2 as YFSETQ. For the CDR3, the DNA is TGCGCCAGCAGCTCCCGACTAGCGGGGGGGTTCCCTAGCACAGATACGCAGTATTTT. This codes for CASSSRLAGGFPSTDTQYF.

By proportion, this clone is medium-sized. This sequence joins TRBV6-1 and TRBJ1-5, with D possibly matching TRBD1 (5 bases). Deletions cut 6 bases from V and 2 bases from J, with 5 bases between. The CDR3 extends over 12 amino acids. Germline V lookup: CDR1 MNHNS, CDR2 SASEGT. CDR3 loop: CASRQGNQPQHF. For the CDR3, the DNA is TGTGCCAGCAGACAGGGCAATCAGCCCCAGCATTTT.

This CDR3 is CASSLRGLAELSYNEQFF. The CDR3 bases are TGCGCCAGCAGCTTGAGGGGACTAGCGGAGCTCTCCTACAATGAGCAGTTCTTC. The chain is built from TRBV5-1 and TRBJ2-1; 11 nucleotides agree with TRBD2. Germline assignment: CDR1 SGHRS and CDR2 YFSETQ. The CDR3 totals 18 residues. The V gene end was trimmed by 1 base and the J gene end by 0 bases; junction bases not matched to a gene: 6.

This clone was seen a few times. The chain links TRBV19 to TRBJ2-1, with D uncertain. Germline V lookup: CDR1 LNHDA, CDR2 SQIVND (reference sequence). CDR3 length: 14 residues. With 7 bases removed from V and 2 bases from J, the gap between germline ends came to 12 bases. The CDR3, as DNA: TGTGCCAGTAATCTCCCAGGTACCTACAATGAGCAGTTCTTC. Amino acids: CASNLPGTYNEQFF.

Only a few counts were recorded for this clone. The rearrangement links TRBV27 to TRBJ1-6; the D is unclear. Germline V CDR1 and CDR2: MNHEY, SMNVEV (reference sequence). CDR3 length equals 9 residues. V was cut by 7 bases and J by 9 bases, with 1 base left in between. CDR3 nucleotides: TGTGCCAGCATTTCACCCCTCCACTTT. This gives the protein CASISPLHF.

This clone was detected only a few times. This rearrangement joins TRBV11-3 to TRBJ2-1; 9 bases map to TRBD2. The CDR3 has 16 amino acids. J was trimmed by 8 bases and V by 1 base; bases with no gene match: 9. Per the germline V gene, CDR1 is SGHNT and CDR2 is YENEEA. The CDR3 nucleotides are TGTGCCAGCAGCTTAGGCAGGCGGGAGGGCTTATATGAGCAGTTCTTC. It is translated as CASSLGRREGLYEQFF.

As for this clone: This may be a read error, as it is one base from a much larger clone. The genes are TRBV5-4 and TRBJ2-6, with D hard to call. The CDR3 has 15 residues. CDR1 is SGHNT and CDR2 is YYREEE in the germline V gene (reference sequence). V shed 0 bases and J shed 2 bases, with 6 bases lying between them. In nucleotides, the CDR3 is TGTGCCAGCAGCTTGGTGGGCGCTGGGGCCAACGTCCTGACTTTC. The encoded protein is CASSLVGAGANVLTF.

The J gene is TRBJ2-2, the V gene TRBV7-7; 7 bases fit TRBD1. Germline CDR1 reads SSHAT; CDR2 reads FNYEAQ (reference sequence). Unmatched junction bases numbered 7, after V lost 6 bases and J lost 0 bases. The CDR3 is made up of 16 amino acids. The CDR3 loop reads CASSRQGGPNTGELFF. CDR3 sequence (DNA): TGTGCCAGCAGTCGACAGGGTGGCCCGAACACCGGGGAGCTGTTTTTT.

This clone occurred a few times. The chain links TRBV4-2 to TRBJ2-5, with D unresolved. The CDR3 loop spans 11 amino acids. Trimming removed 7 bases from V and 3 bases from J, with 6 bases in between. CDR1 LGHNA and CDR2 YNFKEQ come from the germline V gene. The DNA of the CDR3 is TGTGCCAGCAAGCAGGAAGAGACCCAGTACTTC. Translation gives CASKQEETQYF.

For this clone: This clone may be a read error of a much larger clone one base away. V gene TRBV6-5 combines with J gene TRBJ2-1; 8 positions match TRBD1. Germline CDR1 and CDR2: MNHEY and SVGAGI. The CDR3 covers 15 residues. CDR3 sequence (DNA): TGTGCCGGCAGTCCAACAGGGGGTCATTACAATGAGCAGTTCTTC. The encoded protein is CAGSPTGGHYNEQFF.

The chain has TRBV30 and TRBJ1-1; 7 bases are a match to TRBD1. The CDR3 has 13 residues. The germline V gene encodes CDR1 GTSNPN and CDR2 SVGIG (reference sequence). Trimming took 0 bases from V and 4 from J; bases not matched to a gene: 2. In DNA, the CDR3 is TGTGCCTGGAGTGTAAGGGGGCGCACTGAAGCTTTCTTT. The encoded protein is CAWSVRGRTEAFF.

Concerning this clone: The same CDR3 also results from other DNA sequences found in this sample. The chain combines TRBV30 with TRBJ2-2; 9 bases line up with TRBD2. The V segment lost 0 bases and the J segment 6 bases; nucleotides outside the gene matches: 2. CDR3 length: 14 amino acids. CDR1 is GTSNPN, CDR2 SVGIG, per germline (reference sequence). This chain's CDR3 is CAWSVLAGPGELFF. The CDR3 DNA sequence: TGTGCCTGGAGTGTGCTAGCGGGACCCGGGGAGCTGTTTTTT.

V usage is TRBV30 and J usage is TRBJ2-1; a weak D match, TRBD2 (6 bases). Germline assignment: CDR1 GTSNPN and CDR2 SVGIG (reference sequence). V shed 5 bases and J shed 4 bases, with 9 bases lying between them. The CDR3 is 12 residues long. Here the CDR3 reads CAWAGLYNEQFF. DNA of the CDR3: TGTGCCTGGGCCGGACTATACAATGAGCAGTTCTTC.

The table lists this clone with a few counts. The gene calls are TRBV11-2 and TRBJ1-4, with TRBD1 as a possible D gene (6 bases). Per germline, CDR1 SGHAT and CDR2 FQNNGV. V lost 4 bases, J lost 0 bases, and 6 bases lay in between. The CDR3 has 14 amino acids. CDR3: CASSWTATNEKLFF. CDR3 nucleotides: TGTGCCAGCAGCTGGACAGCAACTAATGAAAAACTGTTTTTT.

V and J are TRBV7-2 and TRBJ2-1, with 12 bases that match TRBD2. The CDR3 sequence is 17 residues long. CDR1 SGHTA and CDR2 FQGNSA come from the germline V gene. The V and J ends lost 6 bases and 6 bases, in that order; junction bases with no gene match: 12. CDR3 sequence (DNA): TGTGCCAGCAGACCCAGGGGCGGACTAGCGGGGTTCAATGAGCAGTTCTTC. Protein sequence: CASRPRGGLAGFNEQFF.